This entry lists 15 T cell receptor beta chains sequenced from one sample in a study of beta chain features in type 1 diabetes. The study's findings and limits: Across all four CD4+ subsets, people with type 1 diabetes showed modestly shorter TCRB CDR3s.

The whole isolated RNA underwent reverse transcription, so sequencing captured expressed TCRB transcripts. Only in-frame clones appear in the TCRdb table, and some are missing; sequencing was by immunoSEQ multiplex PCR. The sample lists approximately 260,000 clones, over 20% occurring once. For these receptors, no antigen is known. Source material: naive CD4+ T cells from blood. Receptor source: a woman in her thirties or forties with type 1 diabetes.

This clone was detected a few times. Other DNA sequences in the same sample also yield this CDR3. V gene TRBV5-4 combines with J gene TRBJ2-3; D is unclear. There are 13 residues in the CDR3. Germline V CDR1 and CDR2: SGHNT, YYREEE (reference sequence). V gave up 0 bases and J gave up 5 bases, with 7 bases separating them. The CDR3 DNA follows: TGTGCCAGCAGCTTGGCCGGTGGAGATACGCAGTATTTT. Translation gives CASSLAGGDTQYF.

This clone has just a few counts. V usage is TRBV30 and J usage is TRBJ1-1; D is undetermined. This CDR3 is built from 15 residues. V lost 0 bases and J 5 bases, leaving 16 bases between the germline ends. Germline assignment: CDR1 GTSNPN and CDR2 SVGIG (reference sequence). Here the CDR3 DNA reads TGTGCCTGGAGTGTAGGGCCGGAGGTGCGAACTGAAGCTTTCTTT. As protein: CAWSVGPEVRTEAFF.

The CDR3 sequence: CASSYSPNADTQYF. The CDR3 nucleotides read TGTGCCAGCAGTTACTCGCCTAACGCAGATACGCAGTATTTT. The V call is TRBV6-6, the J call TRBJ2-3; no firm D call. Germline CDR1 MNHNY, CDR2 SVGAGI (reference sequence). CDR3 length equals 14 residues. Trimming shortened V by 0 bases and J by 4 bases, and 8 bases separated the two germline ends.

The CDR3 DNA reads TGTGCCATCAGCGGTACCTACGAGCAGTACTTC. It translates to CAISGTYEQYF. This chain connects TRBV10-3 to TRBJ2-7, with D unresolved. V was clipped by 6 bases and J by 2 bases, with 5 bases between them. Germline V gene lookup returns CDR1 ENHRY and CDR2 SYGVKD. The CDR3 extends over 11 amino acids.

The table lists this clone with a few counts. The chain couples TRBV9 to TRBJ1-2; D might be TRBD1 (5 bases). The V end lost 7 bases, the J end lost 4 bases, and 14 bases lay between the germline ends. This CDR3 has 13 residues. CDR1 and CDR2 (germline): SGDLS, YYNGEE. CDR3 nucleotides: TGTGCCAGCTCTACCCAGGGCGGCTATGGCTACACCTTC. Its protein product is CASSTQGGYGYTF.

The chain employs TRBV11-1 and TRBJ1-2, with D possibly matching TRBD1 (5 bases). V was cut by 7 bases and J by 8 bases, with 20 bases left in between. There are 14 residues in the CDR3. CDR1 is SGHAT and CDR2 is FQDESV in the germline V gene (reference sequence). The CDR3 DNA sequence: TGTGCCAGCACAGAACAGGCCTCTTCGATGGGCTACACCTTC. It translates to CASTEQASSMGYTF.

The chain has TRBV5-1 and TRBJ2-7; perhaps TRBD2 as D (5 bases). CDR3 length equals 12 residues. Germline V gene data show CDR1 as SGHRS and CDR2 as YFSETQ. Between the trimmed V and J ends, which lost 0 bases and 6 bases, there was a span of 7 bases. DNA of the CDR3: TGCGCCAGCAGCTTGGATCGGGGCGAGCAGTACTTC. Its protein product is CASSLDRGEQYF.

This clone was counted a few times. The V call is TRBV19, the J call TRBJ2-5; 7 bases are shared with TRBD1. The ends lost 2 bases at V and 4 bases at J; junction bases unmatched: 7. CDR1 and CDR2 from the germline V gene are LNHDA and SQIVND (reference sequence). This CDR3 has 15 residues. CDR3 sequence reads: CASSISPAGGETQYF. CDR3 sequence (DNA): TGTGCCAGTAGTATATCCCCGGCAGGGGGAGAGACCCAGTACTTC.

The V and J genes are TRBV6-5 and TRBJ1-2; D not resolved. The CDR3 contains 11 residues. Deletions cut 4 bases from V and 5 bases from J, with 5 bases between. Germline CDR1 MNHEY, CDR2 SVGAGI. In DNA form, the CDR3 reads TGTGCCAGCAGTTCTCCGTATGGCTACACCTTC. As protein: CASSSPYGYTF.

As regards this clone: The same CDR3 also results from other DNA sequences found in this sample. The V call is TRBV30, the J call TRBJ2-5, with D uncertain. V was pared by 0 bases and J by 4 bases, with 3 bases between. Germline lookup yields CDR1 GTSNPN and CDR2 SVGIG (reference sequence). This CDR3 is 11 amino acids long. The CDR3 DNA sequence: TGTGCCTGGAGTGTCGGAGAGACCCAGTACTTC. This encodes CAWSVGETQYF.

The CDR3 is CASSLGLRNTGELFF. The CDR3 coding sequence is TGTGCCAGCAGCTTGGGCCTTAGGAACACCGGGGAGCTGTTTTTT. The chain couples TRBV5-6 to TRBJ2-2, with D unresolved. Trimming removed 0 bases from V and 1 base from J, with 7 bases in between. CDR1 and CDR2 from the germline V gene are SGHDT and YYEEEE. The CDR3 has 15 amino acids.

This clone was observed a single time. The chain uses TRBV27 and TRBJ2-7, with D tentatively TRBD1 (6 bases). Looked up from germline, CDR1 is MNHEY and CDR2 is SMNVEV (reference sequence). V was shortened by 2 bases and J by 5 bases, with 7 bases between the two germline ends. The CDR3 consists of 12 residues. The CDR3 DNA reads as TGTGCCAGCAGTTTAGGGGGCCACGAGCAGTACTTC. Its protein product is CASSLGGHEQYF.

The gene calls are TRBV11-3 and TRBJ2-2; D is unresolved. The CDR3 covers 13 residues. Between the trimmed V and J ends, which lost 5 bases and 5 bases, there was a span of 9 bases. Looked up from germline, CDR1 is SGHNT and CDR2 is YENEEA. The CDR3 here is CASSTIATGELFF. In nucleotides, the CDR3 is TGTGCCAGCAGCACTATAGCAACCGGGGAGCTGTTTTTT.

This clone was seen more than once but under ten times. The chain combines TRBV9 with TRBJ2-6, with D maybe TRBD1 (6 bases). Germline V gene lookup returns CDR1 SGDLS and CDR2 YYNGEE. V shed 0 bases and J shed 2 bases, with 9 bases lying between them. This CDR3 has 16 amino acids. CDR3 coding DNA: TGTGCCAGCAGCGTAGCACAGGGCGCTGGGGCCAACGTCCTGACTTTC. Translating it yields CASSVAQGAGANVLTF. The full variable domain, with the rest looked up from reference TRBV9 and TRBJ2-6, is DSGVTQTPKHLITATGQRVTLRCSPRSGDLSVYWYQQSLDQGLQFLIQYYNGEERAKGNILERFSAQQFPDLHSELNLSSLELGDSALYFCASSVAQGAGANVLTFGAGSRLTVL.

This clone has a handful of counts. The gene calls are TRBV27 and TRBJ1-2; no reliable D call. This CDR3 has 13 residues. Germline-derived CDR1 and CDR2 are MNHEY and SMNVEV (reference sequence). With 2 bases removed from V and 3 bases from J, the gap between germline ends came to 7 bases. The CDR3 sequence: CASSLIGDYGYTF. CDR3 in DNA: TGTGCCAGCAGTTTAATCGGGGACTATGGCTACACCTTC.